These 30 T cell receptor beta chains share one sample of origin, sequenced in a study of cytomegalovirus exposure and HLA in healthy donors. PCR employed 60 Vbeta and 13 Jbeta primers. Method: immunoSEQ multiplex PCR; TCRdb's copy keeps in-frame clones and lacks some. The data hold tens of thousands of clones, with 60% to 80% observed a single time. Sequencing input: PBMCs. The receptor set was obtained from a male donor in good health and CMV-seropositive.

The chain combines TRBV9 with TRBJ2-1, with TRBD2 identical over 8 bases. The V gene's germline CDR1 is SGDLS and CDR2 YYNGEE. Trimming removed 2 bases from V and 1 base from J; junction bases left unmatched: 5. The CDR3 has 16 residues. The CDR3 sequence: CASSVHSGASYNEQFF. The CDR3 coding sequence is TGTGCCAGCAGCGTCCATAGCGGGGCGTCCTACAATGAGCAGTTCTTC.

The chain couples TRBV29-1 to TRBJ1-1, with 8 bases lining up with TRBD1. V dropped 3 bases and J dropped 10; count of bases not matched to a gene: 7. This CDR3 contains 12 residues. The germline V gene encodes CDR1 SQVTM and CDR2 ANQGSEA. The CDR3 reads CSVERHRGGAFF. CDR3 in DNA: TGCAGCGTTGAGAGGCACAGGGGGGGAGCTTTCTTT.

The chain joins TRBV10-3 to TRBJ1-5, with TRBD1 identical over 7 bases. V trimming: 3 bases; J trimming: 0 bases; junction bases outside the gene matches: 5. Germline V gene data show CDR1 as ENHRY and CDR2 as SYGVKD. The CDR3 loop spans 16 amino acids. The CDR3 DNA is TGTGCCATCAGTGAATTCGGACAGGATAGCAATCAGCCCCAGCATTTT. This encodes CAISEFGQDSNQPQHF.

The chain joins TRBV11-2 to TRBJ1-1, with unresolved D. The CDR3 has 15 residues. Trimming stripped 0 bases from V and 1 base from J, with 9 bases between. Germline values: CDR1 SGHAT, CDR2 FQNNGV. In DNA form, the CDR3 reads TGTGCCAGCAGCTTAGATCGGAGCGGGAACACTGAAGCTTTCTTT. This translates into CASSLDRSGNTEAFF.

The chain joins TRBV6-5 to TRBJ2-7; D might be TRBD1 (6 bases). The germline V gene has CDR1 MNHEY and CDR2 SVGAGI. V was cut by 7 bases and J by 3 bases, with 16 bases left in between. The CDR3 consists of 14 residues. CDR3 DNA: TGTGCCAGCACTCCCCGGGACAAACTCTACGAGCAGTACTTC. It yields the protein CASTPRDKLYEQYF.

The sample holds one count of this clone. The CDR3 spells CASSLQVDYEQYF. The CDR3 nucleotides are TGCGCCAGCAGCTTACAGGTGGACTACGAGCAGTACTTC. The rearrangement joins TRBV5-1 to TRBJ2-5; a possible D gene is TRBD1 (5 bases). The assigned J gene may be wrong: the sequence end matches TRBJ2-7 better. The CDR3 covers 13 residues. Germline V gene sequence: CDR1 SGHRS, CDR2 YFSETQ.

V and J are TRBV5-6 and TRBJ2-5, with 10 bases lining up with TRBD2. Germline values: CDR1 SGHDT, CDR2 YYEEEE. V lost 7 bases and J lost 1; bases outside the gene matches: 10. The CDR3 covers 16 residues. CDR3 residues: CASSNWPSGGQETQYF. The CDR3 DNA is TGTGCCAGCTCCAACTGGCCTAGCGGGGGCCAAGAGACCCAGTACTTC. Complete variable domain (other parts from reference TRBV5-6 and TRBJ2-5): DAGVTQSPTHLIKTRGQQVTLRCSPKSGHDTVSWYQQALGQGPQFIFQYYEEEERQRGNFPDRFSGHQFPNYSSELNVNALLLGDSALYLCASSNWPSGGQETQYFGPGTRLLVL.

The chain recombines TRBV6-6 with TRBJ1-2; 10 bases are shared with TRBD1. Losses at the gene ends were 5 bases for V and 3 bases for J; bases not matched to a gene: 6. CDR3 size: 15 residues. Per the germline V gene, CDR1 is MNHNY and CDR2 is SVGAGI (reference sequence). CDR3 loop: CASSPGTGDYYGYTF. In DNA, the CDR3 is TGTGCCAGCAGTCCCGGGACAGGGGATTACTATGGCTACACCTTC.

J is TRBJ2-2 and V is TRBV13, with a tentative D call TRBD1 (5 bases). Germline V gene lookup returns CDR1 PRHDT and CDR2 FYEKMQ (reference sequence). The CDR3 is 12 residues long. V shed 8 bases and J shed 5 bases, with 9 bases lying between them. For the CDR3, the DNA is TGTGCCAGCGGGGCGTCGACCGGGGAGCTGTTTTTT. Translation: CASGASTGELFF.

This chain uses TRBV29-1 with TRBJ1-1; 9 bases are a match to TRBD1. Losses at the gene ends were 4 bases for V and 6 bases for J; bases not matched to a gene: 6. CDR1 and CDR2 from the germline V gene are SQVTM and ANQGSEA. The CDR3 sequence is 13 residues long. CDR3 sequence: CSVAQGARPEAFF. The CDR3 region has the DNA TGCAGCGTTGCACAGGGGGCTCGGCCTGAAGCTTTCTTT.

This rearrangement joins TRBV30 to TRBJ2-6; D is ambiguous. With 3 bases removed from V and 4 bases from J, the gap between germline ends came to 7 bases. The CDR3 is 13 residues long. Germline CDR1 GTSNPN, CDR2 SVGIG (reference sequence). CDR3 region: CAWRSSGANVLTF. The CDR3 DNA follows: TGTGCCTGGAGATCCTCGGGGGCCAACGTCCTGACTTTC.

This clone was observed a single time. V usage is TRBV5-1 and J usage is TRBJ2-5; TRBD1 might be the D (6 bases). This CDR3 contains 16 residues. Trimming took off 2 bases at V and 0 bases at J, with 14 bases between the two ends. CDR1 and CDR2 (germline): SGHRS, YFSETQ. For the CDR3, the DNA is TGCGCCAGCAGCTTAACAGGGACCCAAAACCAAGAGACCCAGTACTTC. Encoded protein: CASSLTGTQNQETQYF.

The J gene is TRBJ1-1, the V gene TRBV25-1; D gene ambiguous. CDR3 length: 13 amino acids. Germline V gene data show CDR1 as MGHDK and CDR2 as SYGVNS. Between the trimmed V and J ends, which lost 4 bases and 1 base, there was a span of 7 bases. The CDR3 is CASSGAGNTEAFF. The DNA of the CDR3 is TGTGCCAGCAGTGGGGCGGGGAACACTGAAGCTTTCTTT.

The chain employs TRBV7-2 and TRBJ2-5, with D perhaps matching TRBD2 (6 bases). The CDR3 runs to 14 residues. The V gene lost 5 bases and the J gene lost 3 bases, with 13 bases spanning the gap. Germline V CDR1 and CDR2: SGHTA, FQGNSA. CDR3 coding DNA: TGTGCCAGCAGCCCCCAAGCGGGCAAAGAGACCCAGTACTTC. The encoded protein is CASSPQAGKETQYF.

This clone was seen only a few times. The genes are TRBV6-6 and TRBJ1-1, with D perhaps TRBD1 (6 bases). V was shortened by 7 bases and J by 1 base, with 10 bases between the two germline ends. The CDR3 is made up of 13 amino acids. The germline V gene has CDR1 MNHNY and CDR2 SVGAGI (reference sequence). CDR3: CASKQGTNTEAFF. The CDR3 bases are TGTGCCAGCAAACAGGGAACGAACACTGAAGCTTTCTTT.

The CDR3 sequence: CASSFIEEGYTF. As DNA, the CDR3 is TGTGCCAGCAGTTTTATTGAGGAAGGCTACACCTTC. This chain joins TRBV28 and TRBJ1-2; D call uncertain. Trimming pared 3 bases from V and 8 bases from J, leaving 10 bases between. The CDR3 spans 12 residues. Germline values: CDR1 MDHEN, CDR2 SYDVKM.

The chain has TRBV11-1 and TRBJ1-6; TRBD1 matches at 7 bases. This CDR3 spans 15 amino acids. Germline V gene data show CDR1 as SGHAT and CDR2 as FQDESV (reference sequence). V lost 8 bases and J lost 4; bases outside the gene matches: 8. CDR3 bases: TGTGCCAGCGCGATGGACAGGCCATATAATTCACCCCTCCACTTT. It specifies CASAMDRPYNSPLHF.

The V and J genes are TRBV5-8 and TRBJ2-7; D is uncertain. The CDR3 runs 14 residues. The germline V gene has CDR1 SGHTS and CDR2 YDEGEE. With 0 bases removed from V and 2 bases from J, the gap between germline ends came to 9 bases. As DNA, the CDR3 is TGTGCCAGCAGCTTGGCCGGGTTACCCTACGAGCAGTACTTC. Residues: CASSLAGLPYEQYF.

This sequence joins TRBV28 and TRBJ1-1; no firm D call. This CDR3 is built from 17 residues. Deletions cut 2 bases from V and 4 bases from J, with 20 bases between. Germline V CDR1 and CDR2: MDHEN, SYDVKM. The CDR3 here is CASSLVAGARGSTEAFF. The CDR3 nucleotides read TGTGCCAGCAGTTTAGTGGCAGGAGCCCGCGGGAGCACTGAAGCTTTCTTT.

This chain uses TRBV7-2 with TRBJ2-3, with D possibly matching TRBD2 (6 bases). The CDR3 length is 14 residues. The germline gives CDR1 SGHTA, CDR2 FQGNSA. Trimming took off 1 base at V and 4 bases at J, with 9 bases between the two ends. CDR3 DNA sequence: TGTGCCAGCAGCTTAGTCGCTAGCGCAGATACGCAGTATTTT. Its translation: CASSLVASADTQYF.

This clone turned up a few times. The identical CDR3 is also encoded by other nucleotide sequences in the sample. The rearrangement uses TRBV11-2 and TRBJ2-2, with 9 bases aligning to TRBD2. The CDR3 loop spans 16 amino acids. Germline V CDR1 and CDR2: SGHAT, FQNNGV. Germline trimming cut 1 base from V and 2 bases from J; bases unmatched to any gene: 2. CDR3 nucleotides: TGTGCCAGCAGCTTAGCAGCGGGGGGTAACACCGGGGAGCTGTTTTTT. This translates into CASSLAAGGNTGELFF.

This clone has only a few counts. The chain recombines TRBV27 with TRBJ1-1; D remains ambiguous. Germline V CDR1 and CDR2: MNHEY, SMNVEV (reference sequence). This CDR3 is 13 amino acids long. V was clipped by 0 bases and J by 0 bases, with 2 bases between them. The CDR3 loop is CASSLSVNTEAFF. DNA for the CDR3: TGTGCCAGCAGTTTATCCGTGAACACTGAAGCTTTCTTT.

The chain has TRBV7-2 and TRBJ1-3; a possible D gene is TRBD1 (5 bases). Germline assignment: CDR1 SGHTA and CDR2 FQGNSA. This CDR3 spans 14 amino acids. Trimming removed 5 bases from V and 0 bases from J, with 8 bases in between. This CDR3 reads CASSGGISGNTIYF. The CDR3 DNA sequence: TGTGCCAGCAGCGGGGGGATCTCTGGAAACACCATATATTTT. The variable domain in full, completed from reference TRBV7-2 and TRBJ1-3, reads GAGVSQSPSNKVTEKGKDVELRCDPISGHTALYWYRQSLGQGLEFLIYFQGNSAPDKSGLPSDRFSAERTGGSVSTLTIQRTQQEDSAVYLCASSGGISGNTIYFGEGSWLTVV.

The rearrangement uses TRBV14 and TRBJ1-5; perhaps TRBD1 as D (6 bases). The CDR3 extends over 15 amino acids. V gave up 8 bases and J gave up 1 base, with 15 bases separating them. CDR1 is SGHDN and CDR2 is FVKESK in the germline V gene. The DNA of the CDR3 is TGTGCCAGCCCAATCCTCAGGGGAAGCAATCAGCCCCAGCATTTT. It encodes CASPILRGSNQPQHF. Looking up the rest from reference TRBV14 and TRBJ1-5 gives the full variable domain: EAGVTQFPSHSVIEKGQTVTLRCDPISGHDNLYWYRRVMGKEIKFLLHFVKESKQDESGMPNNRFLAERTGGTYSTLKVQPAELEDSGVYFCASPILRGSNQPQHFGDGTRLSIL.

This clone was picked up a small number of times. The gene calls are TRBV4-3 and TRBJ2-7; TRBD2 matches at 8 bases. Germline assignment: CDR1 LGHNA and CDR2 YSLEER. The CDR3 extends over 15 amino acids. V shed 4 bases and J 3 bases; nucleotides not matched to a gene: 8. CDR3 in amino acids: CASSLRSGGGYEQYF. In DNA form, the CDR3 reads TGCGCCAGCAGCCTCCGGTCCGGGGGGGGCTACGAGCAGTACTTC.

The chain has TRBV7-9 and TRBJ1-1, with D unresolved. V lost 4 bases and J 6 bases, leaving 15 bases between the germline ends. Germline-derived CDR1 and CDR2 are SEHNR and FQNEAQ (reference sequence). CDR3 size: 14 residues. The CDR3 nucleotides are TGTGCCAGCAGCTCGGGTGCTAGAGTAGCTGAAGCTTTCTTT. It translates to CASSSGARVAEAFF. The variable domain in full, with the rest retrieved from reference TRBV7-9 and TRBJ1-1, is DTGVSQNPRHKITKRGQNVTFRCDPISEHNRLYWYRQTLGQGPEFLTYFQNEAQLEKSRLLSDRFSAERPKGSFSTLEIQRTEQGDSAMYLCASSSGARVAEAFFGQGTRLTVV.

This clone was seen only a few times. The chain employs TRBV7-7 and TRBJ2-4; D is possibly TRBD1 (6 bases). This CDR3 is built from 15 residues. The germline CDR1 and CDR2 sequences are SSHAT and FNYEAQ (reference sequence). V was shortened by 4 bases and J by 0 bases, with 10 bases between the two germline ends. The CDR3 DNA follows: TGTGCCAGCAGCTACCCGGACAGAGCCAAAAACATTCAGTACTTC. Translation: CASSYPDRAKNIQYF.

This clone was found a few times. The gene calls are TRBV19 and TRBJ2-1, with TRBD2 as a possible D gene (7 bases). The germline V and J ends were trimmed by 5 bases and 7 bases, with 12 bases remaining between them. This CDR3 spans 13 amino acids. The germline CDR1 and CDR2 sequences are LNHDA and SQIVND (reference sequence). CDR3 residues: CASSSGGRNEQFF. DNA for the CDR3: TGTGCCAGTAGTTCCGGGGGGCGAAATGAGCAGTTCTTC.

This clone appeared once. This chain links TRBV28 with TRBJ1-1; 8 positions match TRBD1. CDR1 MDHEN and CDR2 SYDVKM come from the germline V gene. This CDR3 is 14 amino acids long. Trimming cost V 7 bases and J 1 base; bases outside gene matches: 5. CDR3 region: CASIRGRRNTEAFF. As DNA, the CDR3 is TGTGCCAGCATCAGGGGGCGCAGGAACACTGAAGCTTTCTTT. The full variable domain, its missing parts supplied by reference TRBV28 and TRBJ1-1, is DVKVTQSSRYLVKRTGEKVFLECVQDMDHENMFWYRQDPGLGLRLIYFSYDVKMKEKGDIPEGYSVSREKKERFSLILESASTNQTSMYLCASIRGRRNTEAFFGQGTRLTVV.

In its sample, this clone was seen once. The chain combines TRBV25-1 with TRBJ1-1, with a weak D call TRBD1 (6 bases). The V gene lost 7 bases and the J gene lost 3 bases, with 12 bases spanning the gap. CDR3 size: 13 residues. CDR1 MGHDK and CDR2 SYGVNS come from the germline V gene. CDR3 nucleotides: TGTGCCAGCAACCCAGGGGCTGACACTGAAGCTTTCTTT. It is translated as CASNPGADTEAFF.